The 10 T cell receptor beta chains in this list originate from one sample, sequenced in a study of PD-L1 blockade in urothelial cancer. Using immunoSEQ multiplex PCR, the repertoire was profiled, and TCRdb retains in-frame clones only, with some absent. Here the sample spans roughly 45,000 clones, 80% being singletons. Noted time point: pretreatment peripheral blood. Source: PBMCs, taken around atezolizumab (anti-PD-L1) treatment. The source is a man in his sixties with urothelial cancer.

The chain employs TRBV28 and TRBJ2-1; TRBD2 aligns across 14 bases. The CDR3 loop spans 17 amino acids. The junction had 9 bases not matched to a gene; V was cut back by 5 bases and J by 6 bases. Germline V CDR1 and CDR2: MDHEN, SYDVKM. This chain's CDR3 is CASSISGLAGESNEQFF. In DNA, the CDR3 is TGTGCCAGCAGTATATCGGGACTAGCGGGAGAGTCCAATGAGCAGTTCTTC.

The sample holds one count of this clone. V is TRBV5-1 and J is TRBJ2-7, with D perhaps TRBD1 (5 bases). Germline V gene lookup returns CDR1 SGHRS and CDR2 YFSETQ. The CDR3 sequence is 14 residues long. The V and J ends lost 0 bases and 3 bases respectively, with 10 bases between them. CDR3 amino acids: CASSLEGSLYEQYF. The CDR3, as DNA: TGCGCCAGCAGCTTGGAGGGGTCACTCTACGAGCAGTACTTC.

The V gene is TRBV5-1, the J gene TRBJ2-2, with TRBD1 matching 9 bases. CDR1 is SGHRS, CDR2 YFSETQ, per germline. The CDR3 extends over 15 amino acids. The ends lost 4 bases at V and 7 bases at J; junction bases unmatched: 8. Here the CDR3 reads CASSPGQGWVGELFF. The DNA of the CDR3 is TGCGCCAGCAGCCCCGGACAGGGGTGGGTCGGGGAGCTGTTTTTT.

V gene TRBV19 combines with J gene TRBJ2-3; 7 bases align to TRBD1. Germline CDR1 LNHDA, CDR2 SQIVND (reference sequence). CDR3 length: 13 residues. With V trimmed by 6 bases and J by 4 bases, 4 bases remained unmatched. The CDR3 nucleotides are TGTGCCAGTAGGACGACAGGGTCAGATACGCAGTATTTT. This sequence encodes CASRTTGSDTQYF.

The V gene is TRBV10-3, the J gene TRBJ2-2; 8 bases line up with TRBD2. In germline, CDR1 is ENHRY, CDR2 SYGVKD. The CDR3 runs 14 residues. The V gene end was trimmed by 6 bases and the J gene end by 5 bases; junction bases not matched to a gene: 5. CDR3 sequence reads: CAIRSGSGTGELFF. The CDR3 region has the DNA TGTGCCATCAGGAGCGGGAGCGGGACCGGGGAGCTGTTTTTT.

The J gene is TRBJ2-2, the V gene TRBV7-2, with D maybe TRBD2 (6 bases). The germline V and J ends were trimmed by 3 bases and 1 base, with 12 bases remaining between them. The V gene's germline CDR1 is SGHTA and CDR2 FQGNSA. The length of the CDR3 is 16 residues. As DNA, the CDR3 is TGTGCCAGCAGCTTCCGGGACTGGGTGAACACCGGGGAGCTGTTTTTT. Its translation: CASSFRDWVNTGELFF.

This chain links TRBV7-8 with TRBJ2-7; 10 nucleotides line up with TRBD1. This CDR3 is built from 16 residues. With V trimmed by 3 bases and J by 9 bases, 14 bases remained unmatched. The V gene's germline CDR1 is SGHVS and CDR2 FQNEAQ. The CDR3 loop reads CASSFQPRDRGVGQYF. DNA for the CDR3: TGTGCCAGCAGCTTCCAGCCCCGGGACAGGGGAGTAGGGCAGTACTTC.

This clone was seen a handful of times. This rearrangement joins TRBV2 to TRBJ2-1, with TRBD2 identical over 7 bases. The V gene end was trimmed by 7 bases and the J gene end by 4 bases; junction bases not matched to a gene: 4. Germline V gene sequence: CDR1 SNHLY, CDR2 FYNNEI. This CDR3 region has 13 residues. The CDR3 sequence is CASKRGGYNEQFF. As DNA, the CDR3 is TGTGCCAGCAAACGGGGAGGGTACAATGAGCAGTTCTTC.

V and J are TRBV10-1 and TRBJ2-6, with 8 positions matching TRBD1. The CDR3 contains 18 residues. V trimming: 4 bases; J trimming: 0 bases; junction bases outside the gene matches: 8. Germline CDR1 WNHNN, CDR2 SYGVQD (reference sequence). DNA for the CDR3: TGCGCCAGCAGTGCCGGACAGGGCCTAAGCTCTGGGGCCAACGTCCTGACTTTC. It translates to CASSAGQGLSSGANVLTF.

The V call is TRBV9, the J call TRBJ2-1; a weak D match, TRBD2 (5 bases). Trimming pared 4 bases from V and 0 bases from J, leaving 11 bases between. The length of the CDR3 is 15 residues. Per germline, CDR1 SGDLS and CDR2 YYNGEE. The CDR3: CASSFSESSYNEQFF. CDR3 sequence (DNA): TGTGCCAGCAGCTTTAGCGAGAGCTCCTACAATGAGCAGTTCTTC.